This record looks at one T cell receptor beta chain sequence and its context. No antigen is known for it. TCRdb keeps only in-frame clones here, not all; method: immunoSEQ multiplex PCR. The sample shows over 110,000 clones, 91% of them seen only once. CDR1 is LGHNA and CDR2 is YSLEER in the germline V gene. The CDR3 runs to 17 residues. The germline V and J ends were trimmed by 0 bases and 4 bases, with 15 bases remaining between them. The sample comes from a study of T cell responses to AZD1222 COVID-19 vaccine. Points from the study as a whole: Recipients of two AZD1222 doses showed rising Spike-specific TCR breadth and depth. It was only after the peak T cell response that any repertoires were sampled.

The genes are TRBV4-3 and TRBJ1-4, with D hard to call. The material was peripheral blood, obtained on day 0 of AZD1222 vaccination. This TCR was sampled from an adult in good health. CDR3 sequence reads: CASSQEPPGIRNEKLFF. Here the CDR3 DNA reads TGCGCCAGCAGCCAAGAGCCCCCGGGGATACGTAATGAAAAACTGTTTTTT.